The entry below gives a single T cell receptor beta chain sequence along with its context. Its cognate antigen is unknown. The CDR3 has 15 amino acids. CDR1 is SGHVT, CDR2 SQSDAQ, per germline. Trimming cost V 1 base and J 7 bases; bases outside gene matches: 5. The study used samples holding 1-10 million cryopreserved PBMC before DNA extraction. The run of the v3.0 immunoSEQ assay was at survey level. TCRdb's copy holds only in-frame clones and misses some; the assay was immunoSEQ multiplex PCR. The sample yields about 11,000 clones, around 89% seen once. The data stem from a study of long-term antiretroviral therapy in people with HIV. Study information: The 2015 recommendation for immediate ART came about a decade after the earliest samples. Findings and limits, study-wide: Pre-ART-expanded clones dominated the repertoire at all time points. ART adherence, viral resistance and therapy changes went undocumented.

This chain connects TRBV7-4 to TRBJ1-5; 9 bases map to TRBD1. This TCR was sampled from a woman in her thirties or forties with HIV. The material sequenced was unsorted PBMCs, taken 0.2 years before starting antiretroviral therapy. The CDR3 here is CASSLGTGVQQPQHF. The DNA for the CDR3 is TGTGCCAGCAGCTTAGGGACAGGGGTTCAACAGCCCCAGCATTTT.